These 29 T cell receptor beta chains were all obtained from the same sample, sequenced in a study of chemoradiotherapy in HPV16-positive cancers. Sequenced by immunoSEQ multiplex PCR; TCRdb stores in-frame clones only, minus some. The sample holds roughly 70,000 clones; about nine tenths are singletons and the top ten take 4% to 5%. This specimen was blood, taken from a patient who underwent chemoradiotherapy. All receptors come from a human donor with HPV-associated anogenital cancer.

This clone was found once. The chain combines TRBV28 with TRBJ2-7; 7 nucleotides line up with TRBD2. CDR3 length: 17 residues. Unmatched junction bases numbered 16, after V lost 5 bases and J lost 3 bases. Germline-derived CDR1 and CDR2 are MDHEN and SYDVKM. The CDR3 spells CASSTWDYRTNRYEQYF. For the CDR3, the DNA is TGTGCCAGCAGTACTTGGGACTACCGCACGAATCGCTACGAGCAGTACTTC. Variable domain in full (rest from reference TRBV28 and TRBJ2-7): DVKVTQSSRYLVKRTGEKVFLECVQDMDHENMFWYRQDPGLGLRLIYFSYDVKMKEKGDIPEGYSVSREKKERFSLILESASTNQTSMYLCASSTWDYRTNRYEQYFGPGTRLTVT.

This rearrangement joins TRBV10-3 to TRBJ1-5, with 8 positions matching TRBD1. The CDR3 has 15 amino acids. V was clipped by 2 bases and J by 2 bases; unmatched bases: 2. The germline gives CDR1 ENHRY, CDR2 SYGVKD. The CDR3 DNA is TGTGCCATCAGTGAGGGGACAGGAGGCAATCAGCCCCAGCATTTT. Protein: CAISEGTGGNQPQHF.

The chain carries TRBV10-1 and TRBJ1-6; perhaps TRBD1 as D (6 bases). This CDR3 is 12 amino acids long. In germline, CDR1 is WNHNN, CDR2 SYGVQD (reference sequence). This chain's CDR3 is CAAGGGTSPLHF. DNA of the CDR3: TGCGCAGCGGGGGGGGGCACTTCACCCCTCCACTTT.

Here the CDR3 DNA reads TGCGCCAGCAGCTTGGAGGGGGCGCTAAGCCCAGATGGCTACACCTTC. Protein product: CASSLEGALSPDGYTF. This chain links TRBV5-1 with TRBJ1-2; 7 bases map to TRBD1. Germline V gene lookup returns CDR1 SGHRS and CDR2 YFSETQ. This CDR3 is 16 amino acids long. V lost 0 bases and J lost 6; bases outside the gene matches: 11. The complete variable domain, with remaining parts taken from reference TRBV5-1 and TRBJ1-2, reads KAGVTQTPRYLIKTRGQQVTLSCSPISGHRSVSWYQQTPGQGLQFLFEYFSETQRNKGNFPGRFSGRQFSNSRSEMNVSTLELGDSALYLCASSLEGALSPDGYTFGSGTRLTVV.

J is TRBJ2-3 and V is TRBV5-1, with D possibly being TRBD2 (6 bases). V was pared by 3 bases and J by 2 bases, with 10 bases between. The germline CDR1 and CDR2 sequences are SGHRS and YFSETQ. The CDR3 extends over 14 amino acids. CDR3 nucleotides: TGCGCCAGCAGCTCGGGACTTGTCACAGATACGCAGTATTTT. Its translation is CASSSGLVTDTQYF.

This chain connects TRBV25-1 to TRBJ1-2; a weak D match, TRBD1 (5 bases). Germline V gene sequence: CDR1 MGHDK, CDR2 SYGVNS. The CDR3 runs to 16 residues. Between the trimmed V and J ends, which lost 3 bases and 7 bases, there was a span of 21 bases. CDR3 residues: CASSDGRQGLKGGYTF. As DNA, the CDR3 is TGTGCCAGCAGTGATGGGCGGCAGGGACTTAAGGGTGGCTACACCTTC.

V and J are TRBV28 and TRBJ1-5, with D possibly matching TRBD1 (5 bases). The CDR3 runs to 16 residues. Germline V gives CDR1 MDHEN, CDR2 SYDVKM. Trimming stripped 0 bases from V and 4 bases from J, with 13 bases between. CDR3: CASSLWEGRKNQPQHF. For the CDR3, the DNA is TGTGCCAGCAGTTTATGGGAGGGGCGGAAGAATCAGCCCCAGCATTTT.

The J gene is TRBJ1-1, the V gene TRBV29-1, with D possibly matching TRBD1 (6 bases). CDR3 length equals 13 residues. CDR1 is SQVTM and CDR2 is ANQGSEA in the germline V gene. Trimming left V 8 bases short and J 5 bases short, with 18 bases between. The CDR3 DNA is TGCAGCCCGACCCGACAGGCGGGGACTGAAGCTTTCTTT. Translating gives CSPTRQAGTEAFF.

The chain combines TRBV6-1 with TRBJ1-5; D ambiguous. Germline loops: CDR1 MNHNS, CDR2 SASEGT. The CDR3 consists of 17 residues. The V end was cut by 3 bases, the J end by 0 bases, with 15 bases between. CDR3 sequence: CASSDFSMGDSNQPQHF. For the CDR3, the DNA is TGTGCCAGCAGTGATTTTTCGATGGGTGATAGCAATCAGCCCCAGCATTTT.

The J gene is TRBJ2-6, the V gene TRBV27; unclear D gene. The germline V gene has CDR1 MNHEY and CDR2 SMNVEV (reference sequence). V shed 2 bases and J shed 0 bases, with 5 bases lying between them. The CDR3 covers 15 residues. CDR3 residues: CASSLRLSGANVLTF. CDR3 DNA sequence: TGTGCCAGCAGTTTAAGGCTCTCTGGGGCCAACGTCCTGACTTTC.

The chain employs TRBV6-5 and TRBJ1-6, with 7 bases identical to TRBD1. Trimming removed 6 bases from V and 10 bases from J; junction bases left unmatched: 9. Germline-derived CDR1 and CDR2 are MNHEY and SVGAGI. The CDR3 runs 14 residues. The CDR3 loop reads CASSQQGKGSPLHF. Here the CDR3 DNA reads TGTGCCAGCAGCCAACAGGGGAAAGGATCACCCCTCCACTTT.

The rearrangement uses TRBV7-9 and TRBJ2-7; no clear D. CDR1 is SEHNR and CDR2 is FQNEAQ in the germline V gene (reference sequence). V lost 1 base to trimming and J lost 1 base, with 8 bases between them. The CDR3 has 14 residues. In nucleotides, the CDR3 is TGTGCCAGCAGCTTAGTTGGCATGTCCTACGAGCAGTACTTC. This codes for CASSLVGMSYEQYF.

The genes are TRBV4-1 and TRBJ2-1; tentatively, D is TRBD1 (5 bases). V lost 7 bases to trimming and J lost 3 bases, with 10 bases between them. The CDR3 extends over 13 amino acids. Looked up from germline, CDR1 is MGHRA and CDR2 is YSYEKL. The CDR3: CASTSRGYNEQFF. The CDR3 bases are TGCGCCAGCACGTCAAGGGGCTACAATGAGCAGTTCTTC.

The chain couples TRBV7-9 to TRBJ2-3; 10 bases line up with TRBD2. After removal of 4 bases from V and 2 bases from J, the junction contained 6 bases not matched to a gene. The V gene's germline CDR1 is SEHNR and CDR2 FQNEAQ (reference sequence). The CDR3 spans 16 residues. The CDR3 DNA follows: TGTGCCAGCAGCTCGCTACTAGCGGGGATCACAGATACGCAGTATTTT. Translation gives CASSSLLAGITDTQYF.

This clone was recorded only once. The rearrangement joins TRBV5-1 to TRBJ1-1; D is undetermined. CDR1 is SGHRS and CDR2 is YFSETQ in the germline V gene. The ends were cut back, 0 bases at V and 1 base at J, with 4 bases in the middle. This CDR3 has 13 residues. CDR3 sequence: CASSLERNTEAFF. The CDR3 DNA sequence: TGCGCCAGCAGCTTGGAGAGGAACACTGAAGCTTTCTTT.

The chain is built from TRBV11-3 and TRBJ2-7; D is unclear. CDR3 length: 12 amino acids. The V gene lost 2 bases and the J gene lost 2 bases, with 4 bases spanning the gap. Germline V gene data show CDR1 as SGHNT and CDR2 as YENEEA. CDR3 region: CASSLSPYEQYF. The CDR3 DNA reads as TGTGCCAGCAGCTTATCCCCCTACGAGCAGTACTTC.

The chain joins TRBV10-3 to TRBJ1-1; D not certain. Trimming removed 10 bases at V and 4 bases at J, with 19 bases between. This CDR3 contains 14 residues. The germline V gene has CDR1 ENHRY and CDR2 SYGVKD. CDR3 coding DNA: TGTGCCACCGCTTCCGGGAGTTCGGTCACTGAAGCTTTCTTT. Its translation: CATASGSSVTEAFF.

The chain couples TRBV25-1 to TRBJ1-2; D unresolved. The CDR3 is 17 residues long. Trimming left V 10 bases short and J 0 bases short, with 24 bases between. Germline V CDR1 and CDR2: MGHDK, SYGVNS. The CDR3 protein is CATRKNRRKPANYGYTF. CDR3 coding DNA: TGTGCCACACGGAAAAATCGACGAAAACCAGCTAACTATGGCTACACCTTC.

The J gene is TRBJ1-4, the V gene TRBV5-5, with TRBD1 identical over 7 bases. This CDR3 spans 15 amino acids. V shed 1 base, J shed 8 bases, and the junction held 8 bases outside the gene matches. From germline, CDR1 is SGHKS and CDR2 YYEKEE (reference sequence). CDR3 sequence reads: CASSLQTGRGEKLFF. As DNA, the CDR3 is TGTGCCAGCAGCTTGCAGACAGGGAGAGGAGAAAAACTGTTTTTT.

This chain uses TRBV27 with TRBJ2-7, with 7 nucleotides matching TRBD1. CDR1 MNHEY and CDR2 SMNVEV come from the germline V gene (reference sequence). This CDR3 region has 15 residues. J was trimmed by 4 bases and V by 6 bases; bases with no gene match: 12. The CDR3 is CASSPRGTVGYEQYF. CDR3 sequence (DNA): TGTGCCAGCAGCCCCCGAGGGACAGTTGGGTACGAGCAGTACTTC.

This chain uses TRBV6-1 with TRBJ2-7; D not resolved. Looked up from germline, CDR1 is MNHNS and CDR2 is SASEGT. The CDR3 covers 13 residues. Trimming pared 7 bases from V and 3 bases from J, leaving 13 bases between. In nucleotides, the CDR3 is TGTGCCAGCAACGTGGGCCCTAACTACGAGCAGTACTTC. This translates into CASNVGPNYEQYF.

The chain couples TRBV7-9 to TRBJ2-2; no clear D gene. Germline V CDR1 and CDR2: SEHNR, FQNEAQ (reference sequence). CDR3 length equals 16 residues. Trimming pared 5 bases from V and 8 bases from J, leaving 21 bases between. CDR3 bases: TGTGCCAGCAGCGTTGGGTCCTTTTCTTCAACGGGGGAGCTGTTTTTT. Its translation is CASSVGSFSSTGELFF.

The rearrangement links TRBV7-9 to TRBJ1-5; 12 bases line up with TRBD1. Germline CDR1 and CDR2: SEHNR and FQNEAQ (reference sequence). CDR3 length equals 15 residues. After removal of 1 base from V and 7 bases from J, the junction contained 2 bases not matched to a gene. Here the CDR3 DNA reads TGTGCCAGCAGCTTAGAAGGGACAGGGGGCCAGCCCCAGCATTTT. Amino acid sequence: CASSLEGTGGQPQHF.

The chain employs TRBV29-1 and TRBJ1-1; no clear D gene. V shed 2 bases and J shed 2 bases, with 9 bases lying between them. This CDR3 contains 13 residues. Germline CDR1 is SQVTM and CDR2 is ANQGSEA. As DNA, the CDR3 is TGCAGCGTTGAAAGGCCACTCAACACTGAAGCTTTCTTT. Residues: CSVERPLNTEAFF.

This rearrangement joins TRBV4-1 to TRBJ1-1; D call uncertain. CDR1 is MGHRA, CDR2 YSYEKL, per germline. Trimming cost V 2 bases and J 7 bases, with 8 bases left between them. The CDR3 runs 12 residues. CDR3 protein: CASSQLLGEAFF. In nucleotides, the CDR3 is TGCGCCAGCAGCCAACTTTTAGGTGAAGCTTTCTTT.

This clone was found once. The chain couples TRBV29-1 to TRBJ1-4; 7 positions match TRBD1. This CDR3 comprises 15 residues. V lost 6 bases and J lost 5; bases outside the gene matches: 12. Per the germline V gene, CDR1 is SQVTM and CDR2 is ANQGSEA. CDR3: CSVKMVDRWNEKLFF. The CDR3 DNA sequence: TGCAGCGTAAAAATGGTGGACAGGTGGAATGAAAAACTGTTTTTT.

The J gene is TRBJ2-1, the V gene TRBV7-9, with 7 bases matching TRBD1. The CDR3 is 14 amino acids. Germline-derived CDR1 and CDR2 are SEHNR and FQNEAQ (reference sequence). The V gene end was trimmed by 2 bases and the J gene end by 5 bases; junction bases not matched to a gene: 3. CDR3 amino acids: CASSLTTGDNEQFF. The CDR3 DNA reads TGTGCCAGCAGCTTAACAACAGGGGACAATGAGCAGTTCTTC.

The chain carries TRBV30 and TRBJ1-6, with D maybe TRBD1 (6 bases). The CDR3 extends over 16 amino acids. The ends were cut back, 4 bases at V and 4 bases at J, with 17 bases in the middle. CDR1 GTSNPN and CDR2 SVGIG come from the germline V gene (reference sequence). Written as DNA, the CDR3 is TGTGCCTGGAAGGCGGGACACCATTTGTATAATTCACCCCTCCACTTT. Translation: CAWKAGHHLYNSPLHF.

With regard to this clone: In the same sample, other DNA sequences code for this CDR3. This chain joins TRBV5-1 and TRBJ2-1; no firm D call. This CDR3 contains 11 residues. The germline CDR1 and CDR2 sequences are SGHRS and YFSETQ. V lost 7 bases, J lost 7 bases, and 9 bases lay in between. In nucleotides, the CDR3 is TGCGCCAGCGGATTCTATAATGAGCAGTTCTTC. Its protein is CASGFYNEQFF.